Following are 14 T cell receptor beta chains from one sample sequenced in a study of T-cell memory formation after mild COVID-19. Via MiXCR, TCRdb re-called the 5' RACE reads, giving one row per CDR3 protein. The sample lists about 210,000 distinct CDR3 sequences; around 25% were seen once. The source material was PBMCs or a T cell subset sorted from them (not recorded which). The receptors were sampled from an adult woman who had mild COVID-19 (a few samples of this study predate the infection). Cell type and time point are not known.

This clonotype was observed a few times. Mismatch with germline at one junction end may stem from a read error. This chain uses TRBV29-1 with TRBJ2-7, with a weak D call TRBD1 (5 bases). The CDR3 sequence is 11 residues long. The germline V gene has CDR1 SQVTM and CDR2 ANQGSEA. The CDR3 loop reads CSAEDSYEQYF. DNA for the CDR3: TGCAGCGCTGAAGACAGCTACGAGCAGTACTTC.

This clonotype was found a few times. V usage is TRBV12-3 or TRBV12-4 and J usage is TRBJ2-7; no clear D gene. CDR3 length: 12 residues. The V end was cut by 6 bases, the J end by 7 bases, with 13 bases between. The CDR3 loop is CASSRVGREQYF. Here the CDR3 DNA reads TGTGCCAGCAGCCGTGTCGGCCGGGAGCAGTACTTC.

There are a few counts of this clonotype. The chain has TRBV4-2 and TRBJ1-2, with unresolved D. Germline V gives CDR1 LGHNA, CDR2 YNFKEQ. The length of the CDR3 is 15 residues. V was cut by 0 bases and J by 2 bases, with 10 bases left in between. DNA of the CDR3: TGTGCCAGCAGCCAAGACTTACAGCGAAACTATGGCTACACCTTC. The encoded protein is CASSQDLQRNYGYTF.

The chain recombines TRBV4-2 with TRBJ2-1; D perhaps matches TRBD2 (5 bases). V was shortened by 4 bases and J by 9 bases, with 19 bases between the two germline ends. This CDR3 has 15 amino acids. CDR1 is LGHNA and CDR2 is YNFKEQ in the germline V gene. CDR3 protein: CASSPGVGERAEQFF. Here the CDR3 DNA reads TGTGCCAGCAGCCCCGGGGTAGGCGAAAGGGCTGAGCAGTTCTTC.

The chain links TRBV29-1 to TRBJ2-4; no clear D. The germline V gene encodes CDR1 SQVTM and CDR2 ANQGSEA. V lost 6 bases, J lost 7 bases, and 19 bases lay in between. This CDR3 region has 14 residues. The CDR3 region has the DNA TGCAGCGTCCCAATTACAGAGAATGGGAACATTCAGTACTTC. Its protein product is CSVPITENGNIQYF.

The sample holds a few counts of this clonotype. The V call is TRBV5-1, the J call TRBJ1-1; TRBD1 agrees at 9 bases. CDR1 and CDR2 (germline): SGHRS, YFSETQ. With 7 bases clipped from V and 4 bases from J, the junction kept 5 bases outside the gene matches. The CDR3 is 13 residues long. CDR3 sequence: CASGDRAGTEAFF. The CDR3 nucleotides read TGCGCCAGCGGGGACAGGGCGGGCACTGAAGCTTTCTTT.

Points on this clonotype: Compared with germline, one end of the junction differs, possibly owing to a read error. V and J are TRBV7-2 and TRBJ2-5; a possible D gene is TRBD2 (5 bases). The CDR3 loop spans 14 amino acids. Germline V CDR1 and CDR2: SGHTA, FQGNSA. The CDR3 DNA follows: TGTGCCAGCAGCCTAGGGAATAGCGTAGAGGCCCAGTACTTC. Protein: CASSLGNSVEAQYF.

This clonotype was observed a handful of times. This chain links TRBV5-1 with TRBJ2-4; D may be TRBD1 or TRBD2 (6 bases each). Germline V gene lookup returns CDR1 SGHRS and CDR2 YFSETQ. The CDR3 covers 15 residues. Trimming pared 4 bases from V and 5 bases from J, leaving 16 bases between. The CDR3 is CASSGWGALENIQYF. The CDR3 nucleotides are TGCGCCAGCAGCGGGTGGGGGGCCTTGGAAAACATTCAGTACTTC.

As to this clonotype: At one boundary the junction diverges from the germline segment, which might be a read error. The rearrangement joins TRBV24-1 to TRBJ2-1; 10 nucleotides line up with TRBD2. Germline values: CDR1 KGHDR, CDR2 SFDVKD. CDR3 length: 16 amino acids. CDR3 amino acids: CAPSDFGAGGRNEQFF. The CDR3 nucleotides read TGTGCCCCCAGTGATTTCGGAGCGGGAGGGCGCAATGAGCAGTTCTTC.

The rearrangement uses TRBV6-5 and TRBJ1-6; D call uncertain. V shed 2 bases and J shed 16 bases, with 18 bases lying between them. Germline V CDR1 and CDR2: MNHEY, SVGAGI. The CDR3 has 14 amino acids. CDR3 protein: CASSYGRHAERLHF. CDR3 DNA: TGTGCCAGCAGTTACGGGCGACATGCCGAAAGACTCCACTTT.

The CDR3: CASSLTSPSGGFDRQFF. The DNA for the CDR3 is TGTGCCAGCAGCCTGACCTCCCCTAGCGGGGGGTTTGATCGGCAGTTCTTC. The chain has TRBV7-9 and TRBJ2-1, with TRBD2 matching over 11 bases. Trimming removed 5 bases from V and 12 bases from J; junction bases left unmatched: 18. The CDR3 is made up of 17 amino acids. Looked up from germline, CDR1 is SEHNR and CDR2 is FQNEAQ (reference sequence). Filled out from reference TRBV7-9 and TRBJ2-1, the complete variable domain reads DTGVSQNPRHKITKRGQNVTFRCDPISEHNRLYWYRQTLGQGPEFLTYFQNEAQLEKSRLLSDRFSAERPKGSFSTLEIQRTEQGDSAMYLCASSLTSPSGGFDRQFFGPGTRLTVL.

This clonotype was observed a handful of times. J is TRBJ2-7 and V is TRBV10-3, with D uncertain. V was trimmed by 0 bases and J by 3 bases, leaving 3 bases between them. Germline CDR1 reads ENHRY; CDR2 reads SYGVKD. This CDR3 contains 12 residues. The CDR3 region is CAISESVYEQYF. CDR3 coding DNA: TGTGCCATCAGTGAGTCTGTCTACGAGCAGTACTTC.

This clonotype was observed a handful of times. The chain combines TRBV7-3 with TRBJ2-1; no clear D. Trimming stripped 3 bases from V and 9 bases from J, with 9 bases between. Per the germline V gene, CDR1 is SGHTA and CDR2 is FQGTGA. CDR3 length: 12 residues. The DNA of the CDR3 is TGTGCCAGCAGCTTGCCCGTCGGTGAGCAGTTCTTC. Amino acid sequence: CASSLPVGEQFF.

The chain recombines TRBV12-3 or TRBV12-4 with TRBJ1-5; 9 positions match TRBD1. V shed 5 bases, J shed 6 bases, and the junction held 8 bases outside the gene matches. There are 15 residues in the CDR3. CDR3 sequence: CASSRDRAVGQPQHF. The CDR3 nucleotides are TGTGCCAGCAGTCGGGACAGGGCGGTAGGTCAGCCCCAGCATTTT.